The 23 T cell receptor beta chains below come from one sample, sequenced in a study of T cells in Graves' hyperthyroidism and ophthalmopathy. RNA transcripts served as the template for amplifying TCR beta CDR3 regions. TCR CDR3 regions were first amplified by RT-PCR with HTBI primers. MiXCR, applied by TCRdb to the multiplex PCR reads, yields one record per CDR3 protein. The table includes about 350,000 distinct CDR3 sequences, approximately 19% detected once. Sequenced material: blood. The receptors come from a young woman with Graves' hyperthyroidism.

This clonotype was detected many times. The chain recombines TRBV7-8 with TRBJ2-2; 10 bases align to TRBD2. Trimming took 8 bases from V and 9 from J; bases not matched to a gene: 9. The germline V gene encodes CDR1 SGHVS and CDR2 FQNEAQ. The CDR3 consists of 14 residues. The CDR3 nucleotides are TGTGCCAGCGGCAGCGGGGGGGCCAGGAGGGAGCTGTTTTTT. Amino acid sequence: CASGSGGARRELFF.

Ten or more counts support this clonotype. This chain's CDR3 is CSARGRGRQTQYF. DNA for the CDR3: TGCAGTGCTAGAGGACGGGGGAGGCAGACCCAGTACTTC. The chain carries TRBV20-1 and TRBJ2-5, with a weak D call TRBD2 (6 bases). Germline CDR1 and CDR2: DFQATT and SNEGSKA (reference sequence). The V and J ends lost 1 base and 6 bases respectively, with 12 bases between them. The CDR3 runs to 13 residues.

This clonotype was detected ten times or more. This chain connects TRBV28 to TRBJ1-1; no clear D. Trimming removed 3 bases at V and 0 bases at J, with 8 bases between. CDR1 and CDR2 (germline): MDHEN, SYDVKM. The CDR3 runs to 14 residues. CDR3 sequence (DNA): TGTGCCAGCAGTTTGCCAGTCTTGAACACTGAAGCTTTCTTT. Residues: CASSLPVLNTEAFF.

V gene TRBV9 combines with J gene TRBJ2-5; 7 nucleotides agree with TRBD2. V was clipped by 5 bases and J by 4 bases; unmatched bases: 2. This CDR3 comprises 12 residues. Germline lookup yields CDR1 SGDLS and CDR2 YYNGEE. The CDR3 spells CASSWGGETQYF. The CDR3 DNA sequence: TGTGCCAGCAGTTGGGGGGGAGAGACCCAGTACTTC. The full variable domain, in which reference TRBV9 and TRBJ2-5 provide the parts outside the CDR3, is DSGVTQTPKHLITATGQRVTLRCSPRSGDLSVYWYQQSLDQGLQFLIQYYNGEERAKGNILERFSAQQFPDLHSELNLSSLELGDSALYFCASSWGGETQYFGPGTRLLVL.

This clonotype was counted ten times or more. The genes are TRBV11-2 and TRBJ1-5; unclear D gene. Trimming cost V 3 bases and J 7 bases, with 10 bases left between them. CDR1 is SGHAT and CDR2 is FQNNGV in the germline V gene. There are 13 residues in the CDR3. CDR3 loop: CASSLREKQPQHF. The DNA for the CDR3 is TGTGCCAGCAGCTTGAGGGAGAAACAGCCCCAGCATTTT.

This clonotype was seen at least ten times. The chain combines TRBV2 with TRBJ1-3, with D possibly TRBD1 on 6 matching bases. Germline V gene data show CDR1 as SNHLY and CDR2 as FYNNEI. The V end lost 6 bases, the J end lost 4 bases, and 10 bases lay between the germline ends. The CDR3 loop spans 13 amino acids. In DNA, the CDR3 is TGTGCCAGCAGCCAGGGGCACGGAAACACCATATATTTT. Translation gives CASSQGHGNTIYF.

There are many counts of this clonotype. The rearrangement links TRBV12-3 or TRBV12-4 to TRBJ1-2; no definite D call. The CDR3 is 16 amino acids. Trimming removed 6 bases from V and 2 bases from J, with 19 bases in between. CDR3: CASSLRRGQGNYGYTF. The CDR3 DNA is TGTGCCAGCAGCCTCCGGCGGGGTCAAGGGAACTATGGCTACACCTTC.

The chain couples TRBV20-1 to TRBJ1-2; 7 bases map to TRBD1. J was trimmed by 0 bases and V by 1 base; bases with no gene match: 5. This CDR3 is 15 amino acids long. Germline V gene lookup returns CDR1 DFQATT and CDR2 SNEGSKA (reference sequence). CDR3 DNA sequence: TGCAGTGCTAGAGGTCAGGGGACAGCTAACTATGGCTACACCTTC. Translation: CSARGQGTANYGYTF.

This clonotype came up many times. V usage is TRBV6-1 and J usage is TRBJ2-7; 9 nucleotides agree with TRBD1. The V gene end was trimmed by 5 bases and the J gene end by 5 bases; junction bases not matched to a gene: 10. The CDR3 covers 15 residues. The germline CDR1 and CDR2 sequences are MNHNS and SASEGT. CDR3 coding DNA: TGTGCCAGCAGTCTCCGGGACAGGGCTACAGACGAGCAGTACTTC. Amino acid sequence: CASSLRDRATDEQYF.

This clonotype showed up many times. V is TRBV2 and J is TRBJ2-5; possibly TRBD1 or TRBD2 for D (5 bases each). Trimming took 3 bases from V and 3 from J, leaving 5 bases between them. The CDR3 consists of 12 residues. The germline V gene encodes CDR1 SNHLY and CDR2 FYNNEI. In DNA form, the CDR3 reads TGTGCCAGCAGTGAGGGGGAAGAGACCCAGTACTTC. Amino acids: CASSEGEETQYF.

This clonotype was recorded at least ten times. The gene calls are TRBV5-1 and TRBJ2-7; the D gene is possibly TRBD2 (6 bases). Germline values: CDR1 SGHRS, CDR2 YFSETQ. V was cut by 0 bases and J by 0 bases, with 13 bases left in between. The length of the CDR3 is 16 residues. CDR3 nucleotide sequence: TGCGCCAGCAGCTTGGCCGGAGGGACCCTCTCCTACGAGCAGTACTTC. Translating it yields CASSLAGGTLSYEQYF.

This clonotype was observed many times. V gene TRBV15 combines with J gene TRBJ2-5, with D tentatively TRBD2 (5 bases). Germline assignment: CDR1 LNHNV and CDR2 YYDKDF (reference sequence). V was shortened by 6 bases and J by 0 bases, with 8 bases between the two germline ends. The CDR3 is 13 amino acids. The CDR3, as DNA: TGTGCCACCAGAGGGAGATACCAAGAGACCCAGTACTTC. This translates into CATRGRYQETQYF.

This clonotype was counted at least ten times. J is TRBJ1-5 and V is TRBV16, with 7 positions matching TRBD1. Germline V gives CDR1 KGHSY, CDR2 FQNENV. The CDR3 spans 16 residues. Trimming at V came to 3 bases and at J to 1 base, leaving 6 bases not matched to a gene. CDR3: CASSQRGGTSNQPQHF. The DNA for the CDR3 is TGTGCCAGCAGCCAGCGAGGGGGCACGAGCAATCAGCCCCAGCATTTT. The whole variable domain, remainder taken from reference TRBV16 and TRBJ1-5, is GEEVAQTPKHLVRGEGQKAKLYCAPIKGHSYVFWYQQVLKNEFKFLISFQNENVFDETGMPKERFSAKCLPNSPCSLEIQATKLEDSAVYFCASSQRGGTSNQPQHFGDGTRLSIL.

This clonotype appeared many times. This chain links TRBV6-5 with TRBJ2-7; the D is unclear. The germline V gene has CDR1 MNHEY and CDR2 SVGAGI. The CDR3 has 15 residues. Trimming removed 7 bases at V and 6 bases at J, with 22 bases between. The CDR3 is CASMYAGIGLGEQYF. The CDR3 nucleotides read TGTGCCAGCATGTACGCAGGTATCGGGTTGGGCGAGCAGTACTTC.

This clonotype has a count of ten or more. This rearrangement joins TRBV12-5 to TRBJ1-1; tentative D call: TRBD1 (6 bases). Germline V lookup: CDR1 LGHNT, CDR2 FRNRAP. The CDR3 loop spans 12 amino acids. The V gene lost 2 bases and the J gene lost 7 bases, with 8 bases spanning the gap. The CDR3 bases are TGTGCTAGTGGTTTGCCACAGGGTGAAGCTTTCTTT. Encoded protein: CASGLPQGEAFF.

This clonotype was found many times. The J gene is TRBJ2-7, the V gene TRBV10-3; D ambiguous. V shed 4 bases and J shed 1 base, with 26 bases lying between them. The CDR3 runs 19 residues. Germline-derived CDR1 and CDR2 are ENHRY and SYGVKD. The DNA of the CDR3 is TGTGCCATCAGTGTAAGGGCAGCCCGACCTCCCGGCTTGTCCTACGAGCAGTACTTC. This translates into CAISVRAARPPGLSYEQYF.

This clonotype was seen a handful of times. The rearrangement uses TRBV3-1 and TRBJ2-7; D unresolved. The germline V and J ends were trimmed by 4 bases and 6 bases, with 13 bases remaining between them. The CDR3 is made up of 13 amino acids. Germline V gene data show CDR1 as LGHDT and CDR2 as YNNKEL (reference sequence). This CDR3 is CASSPFGRGEQYF. DNA of the CDR3: TGTGCCAGCAGCCCCTTCGGACGAGGCGAGCAGTACTTC.

This clonotype was seen at least ten times. V gene TRBV6-4 combines with J gene TRBJ1-5; 7 positions match TRBD1. Trimming cost V 6 bases and J 2 bases; bases outside gene matches: 19. This CDR3 is 19 amino acids long. Germline-derived CDR1 and CDR2 are MRHNA and SNTAGT. DNA of the CDR3: TGTGCCAGCAGCGACCGCCGGGACAGAAACACGGTCGGCAATCAGCCCCAGCATTTT. Amino acids: CASSDRRDRNTVGNQPQHF.

This clonotype was picked up a small number of times. The chain employs TRBV2 and TRBJ2-7; D is uncertain. Per the germline V gene, CDR1 is SNHLY and CDR2 is FYNNEI. The ends were cut back, 6 bases at V and 5 bases at J, with 14 bases in the middle. This CDR3 is built from 13 residues. The CDR3 DNA follows: TGTGCCAGCAGCGTTGGGGAATATAACGAGCAGTACTTC. Its translation is CASSVGEYNEQYF.

This clonotype was recorded many times. The V call is TRBV12-3 or TRBV12-4, the J call TRBJ2-6; D unclear. The CDR3 spans 14 residues. V was cut by 6 bases and J by 1 base, with 7 bases left in between. CDR3 region: CASSHLSGANVLTF. CDR3 bases: TGTGCCAGCAGCCACTTATCTGGGGCCAACGTCCTGACTTTC.

There are many counts of this clonotype. V gene TRBV29-1 combines with J gene TRBJ1-1, with no clear D. V was clipped by 4 bases and J by 0 bases, with 9 bases between them. Germline V CDR1 and CDR2: SQVTM, ANQGSEA. CDR3 size: 13 residues. CDR3 loop: CSVVRRMNTEAFF. The CDR3 region has the DNA TGCAGCGTTGTGCGTAGGATGAACACTGAAGCTTTCTTT.

This rearrangement joins TRBV12-3 or TRBV12-4 to TRBJ1-5; D uncertain. The V and J ends lost 3 bases and 4 bases respectively, with 10 bases between them. There are 14 residues in the CDR3. The chain's CDR3 is CASSFVHLNQPQHF. Written as DNA, the CDR3 is TGTGCCAGCAGTTTCGTTCACCTTAATCAGCCCCAGCATTTT.

This clonotype was detected many times. The CDR3 sequence is CAISESILSPEQYF. The CDR3 region has the DNA TGTGCCATCAGTGAGTCGATCCTTAGCCCAGAGCAGTACTTC. The chain combines TRBV10-3 with TRBJ2-7; D is undetermined. Trimming removed 0 bases at V and 7 bases at J, with 13 bases between. The CDR3 sequence is 14 residues long. Per germline, CDR1 ENHRY and CDR2 SYGVKD.